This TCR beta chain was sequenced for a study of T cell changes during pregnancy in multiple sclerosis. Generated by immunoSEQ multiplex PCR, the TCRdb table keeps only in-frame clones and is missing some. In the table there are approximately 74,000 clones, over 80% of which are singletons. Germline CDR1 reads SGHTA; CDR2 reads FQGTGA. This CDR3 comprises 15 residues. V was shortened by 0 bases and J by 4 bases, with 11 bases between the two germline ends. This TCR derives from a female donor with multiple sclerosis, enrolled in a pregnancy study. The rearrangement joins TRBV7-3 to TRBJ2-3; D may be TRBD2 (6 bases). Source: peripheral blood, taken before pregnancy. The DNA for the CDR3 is TGTGCCAGCAGCTTAACGGCGGGATGGCCAGATACGCAGTATTTT. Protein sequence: CASSLTAGWPDTQYF.